These T cell receptor beta chains were read from a single sample in a study of shared clonotypes between healthy human individuals. Here immunoSEQ multiplex PCR was the method, and the copy in TCRdb shows in-frame clones only, minus some. This sample has some 1,900,000 clones, with about 95% found just once. Sequencing used naive CD8+ T cells sorted from blood. The source is a man between 18 and 29 years old in good health. Each CDR3 is given with its conserved first and last residue. The order of the fields is V gene, D gene, clone size, J gene, CDR3 protein, CDR3 DNA. D genes are given only for firm matches. The size field is filled for only some rows; it gives once, few, many or a size class.

TRBV4-1	.	.	TRBJ1-5	CASSQGGGSNQPQHF	TGCGCCAGCAGCCAAGGGGGCGGTAGCAATCAGCCCCAGCATTTT
TRBV28	.	.	TRBJ2-7	CASSFQGASAYEQYF	TGTGCCAGCAGTTTCCAAGGGGCGTCCGCCTACGAGCAGTACTTC
TRBV30	.	.	TRBJ2-1	CAWNQGGNEQFF	TGTGCCTGGAACCAGGGAGGTAATGAGCAGTTCTTC
TRBV27	TRBD1	.	TRBJ1-2	CASSLVQGAGSGYTF	TGTGCCAGCAGTTTAGTCCAGGGGGCTGGGAGTGGCTACACCTTC
TRBV6-5	.	.	TRBJ1-5	CASSYGLQGTPQHF	TGTGCCAGCAGTTACGGTCTCCAAGGAACGCCCCAGCATTTT
TRBV19	.	.	TRBJ1-5	CASSITGPNQPQHF	TGTGCCAGTAGTATTACAGGTCCCAATCAGCCCCAGCATTTT
TRBV10-1	.	.	TRBJ2-3	CASSDVNPRDTQYF	TGCGCCAGCAGTGATGTTAACCCAAGGGATACGCAGTATTTT
TRBV7-9	.	.	TRBJ1-2	CASTKPWDGYGYTF	TGTGCCAGCACCAAGCCATGGGACGGCTATGGCTACACCTTC
TRBV30	TRBD2	.	TRBJ2-3	CAWSLAGVADTQYF	TGTGCCTGGAGTTTAGCGGGAGTGGCGGATACGCAGTATTTT
TRBV30	TRBD1	.	TRBJ1-1	CALNRGSEAFF	TGTGCCCTAAACAGGGGATCTGAAGCTTTCTTT
TRBV5-6	.	.	TRBJ2-1	CASSLDTGSWYNEQFF	TGTGCCAGCAGCTTGGATACTGGGAGTTGGTACAATGAGCAGTTCTTC
TRBV27	TRBD2	.	TRBJ2-7	CASSSPLAGGPYEQYF	TGTGCCAGCAGTTCCCCACTAGCGGGAGGGCCCTACGAGCAGTACTTC
TRBV11-2	.	.	TRBJ1-1	CASSYGEGEAFF	TGTGCCAGCAGTTATGGGGAGGGAGAGGCTTTCTTT
TRBV2	TRBD2	.	TRBJ2-5	CASSTTGTSGEETQYF	TGTGCCAGCAGTACTACCGGGACTAGCGGGGAAGAGACCCAGTACTTC
TRBV25-1	.	.	TRBJ1-4	CASSEYPNEKLFF	TGTGCCAGCAGTGAATATCCTAATGAAAAACTGTTTTTT
TRBV25-1	.	.	TRBJ1-1	CASGRGILGEEAFF	TGTGCCAGCGGAAGAGGCATCCTGGGGGAAGAAGCTTTCTTT
TRBV19	TRBD2	.	TRBJ2-3	CASRPRRGAGEWTPTDTQYF	TGTGCCAGTAGGCCCCGACGGGGAGCGGGAGAGTGGACACCCACAGATACGCAGTATTTT
TRBV5-1	.	.	TRBJ1-2	CASSLEGALYGYTF	TGCGCCAGCAGCTTGGAAGGGGCCCTCTATGGCTACACCTTC
TRBV21-1	.	.	TRBJ2-2	CASPPHGGRDTGELFF	TGTGCCAGCCCCCCCCACGGGGGGAGGGACACCGGGGAGCTGTTTTTT
TRBV5-1	TRBD2	once	TRBJ2-1	CASSSTSGSPSYNEQFF	TGCGCCAGCAGCAGCACTAGCGGGAGCCCCTCCTACAATGAGCAGTTCTTC
TRBV19	.	.	TRBJ1-5	CASSITRDGNQPQHF	TGTGCCAGTAGTATCACCAGGGATGGCAATCAGCCCCAGCATTTT
TRBV29-1	.	.	TRBJ2-1	CSVEWVRAGRRNEQFF	TGCAGCGTTGAATGGGTTAGGGCGGGACGACGGAATGAGCAGTTCTTC
TRBV6-5	.	.	TRBJ2-5	CASSYTWEIDTQYF	TGTGCCAGCAGTTACACATGGGAGATTGATACCCAGTACTTC
TRBV7-8	TRBD1	.	TRBJ2-1	CASSLRYGTAANEQFF	TGTGCCAGCAGCTTACGATATGGGACAGCGGCCAATGAGCAGTTCTTC
TRBV5-6	TRBD1	once	TRBJ1-5	CASSSTGGYSNQPQHF	TGTGCCAGCAGCTCGACAGGGGGGTATAGCAATCAGCCCCAGCATTTT
TRBV28	.	once	TRBJ2-5	CASTGEDQETQYF	TGTGCCAGCACCGGGGAAGATCAAGAGACCCAGTACTTC
TRBV12-5	TRBD1	.	TRBJ2-7	CASGGQGAYEQYF	TGTGCTAGTGGTGGACAGGGGGCCTACGAGCAGTACTTC
TRBV27	.	.	TRBJ2-1	CASSLNGGNEQFF	TGTGCCAGCAGTTTAAATGGAGGGAATGAGCAGTTCTTC
TRBV13	.	.	TRBJ1-1	CASSLSWESTWAFF	TGTGCCAGCAGCTTAAGTTGGGAGAGCACCTGGGCTTTCTTT
TRBV4-1	TRBD1	once	TRBJ2-7	CASSQGQRTYEQYF	TGCGCCAGCAGCCAGGGACAGAGAACCTACGAGCAGTACTTC
TRBV18	TRBD1	.	TRBJ2-7	CASSPTGGKDYEQYF	TGTGCCAGCTCACCGACAGGGGGCAAGGACTACGAGCAGTACTTC
TRBV4-2	.	once	TRBJ2-7	CASSHFPDVYEQYF	TGTGCCAGCAGCCATTTTCCCGACGTCTACGAGCAGTACTTC
TRBV5-1	TRBD2	once	TRBJ2-2	CATAQPGGIAGELFF	TGCGCCACCGCCCAGCCGGGGGGGATCGCCGGGGAGCTGTTTTTT
TRBV11-2	TRBD2	.	TRBJ2-7	CASSIGTTYEQYF	TGTGCCAGCAGCATCGGGACTACCTACGAGCAGTACTTC
TRBV30	TRBD2	.	TRBJ2-1	CAWSGTSGKSYNEQFF	TGTGCCTGGAGTGGGACTAGCGGGAAATCCTACAATGAGCAGTTCTTC
TRBV7-9	TRBD1	.	TRBJ1-1	CASSSTTGVTEAFF	TGTGCCAGCAGCTCCACGACAGGGGTCACTGAAGCTTTCTTT
TRBV28	TRBD1	.	TRBJ1-4	CASSQTGGNEKLFF	TGTGCCAGCAGCCAGACAGGGGGTAATGAAAAACTGTTTTTT
TRBV4-3	TRBD1	.	TRBJ1-3	CASSRLTGTGNTIYF	TGCGCCAGCAGCCGGCTGACAGGGACTGGAAACACCATATATTTT
TRBV21-1	.	.	TRBJ2-1	CASSKLGPSGGSAYNEQFF	TGTGCCAGCAGCAAATTGGGGCCTAGCGGGGGGTCAGCCTACAATGAGCAGTTCTTC
TRBV5-5	.	.	TRBJ2-2	CASSLGMTGELFF	TGTGCCAGCAGCTTGGGTATGACCGGGGAGCTGTTTTTT
TRBV4-2	.	.	TRBJ1-1	CASSQAGLDTEAFF	TGTGCCAGCAGCCAAGCAGGCCTGGACACTGAAGCTTTCTTT
TRBV15	TRBD1	.	TRBJ2-5	CATRTGGAWETQYF	TGTGCCACCAGGACAGGGGGCGCTTGGGAGACCCAGTACTTC
TRBV9	.	once	TRBJ2-7	CASSVAGNPSYEQYF	TGTGCCAGCAGCGTCGCAGGAAACCCCTCCTACGAGCAGTACTTC
TRBV4-1	.	.	TRBJ2-7	CASSQARVLGAYEQYF	TGCGCCAGCAGCCAAGCCAGAGTTCTGGGAGCCTACGAGCAGTACTTC
TRBV5-6	.	.	TRBJ1-6	CASSIDGLPLHF	TGTGCCAGCAGCATTGACGGATTACCCCTCCACTTT
TRBV5-6	TRBD1	.	TRBJ1-4	CASSLVTGGFEKLFF	TGTGCCAGCAGCTTGGTGACAGGGGGCTTCGAAAAACTGTTTTTT
TRBV28	.	.	TRBJ1-2	CASSFALGGYGYTF	TGTGCCAGCAGTTTCGCCCTAGGCGGCTATGGCTACACCTTC